This is a list of T cell receptor beta chains from one sample in a study of T cells in Graves' hyperthyroidism and ophthalmopathy. TCRdb reanalysed the multiplex PCR reads using MiXCR and keeps one entry per CDR3 protein. The repertoire holds some 720,000 distinct CDR3 sequences, with approximately 16% as singletons. Material: blood. The receptors here all came from a man younger than 30 with Graves' hyperthyroidism. Both conserved end residues are part of each CDR3. The order of the fields is D gene, clone size, V gene, J gene, CDR3 DNA, CDR3 protein. D genes are given only for firm matches. The size entry is marked missing in some rows and otherwise reads once, few, many or a size class.

.	many	TRBV29-1	TRBJ2-5	TGCAGCGTTGAAGGAGTCGGGGAGACCCAGTACTTC	CSVEGVGETQYF
.	many	TRBV7-6	TRBJ2-7	TGTGCCAGCAGCCCTACGGGACACTCCACTCGGGAGCAGTACTTC	CASSPTGHSTREQYF
.	many	TRBV10-3	TRBJ2-5	TGTGCCATCAGTGAGTCGGGGGACTCGGCCTTACAGGAGACCCAGTACTTC	CAISESGDSALQETQYF
.	many	TRBV20-1	TRBJ1-1	TGCAGTGCTTTGTGGACGGTGAACACTGAAGCTTTCTTT	CSALWTVNTEAFF
.	many	TRBV30	TRBJ1-1	TGTGCCTGGAAGAGGATGAACACTGAAGCTTTCTTT	CAWKRMNTEAFF
TRBD1	.	TRBV11-1	TRBJ2-3	TGTGCCAGCAGCTCGTCCCGGGACAGGGTTACGCAGTATTTT	CASSSSRDRVTQYF
.	many	TRBV15	TRBJ2-7	TGTGCCACCAGCAGAGATGGTTACGAGCAGTACTTC	CATSRDGYEQYF
TRBD1	many	TRBV20-1	TRBJ2-7	TGCAGTGCTGGAAGGACAGGGGAATCCTACGAGCAGTACTTC	CSAGRTGESYEQYF
TRBD2	many	TRBV19	TRBJ2-3	TGTGCCAGTAGTCCCAGGACTAGAGTAGGCACAGATACGCAGTATTTT	CASSPRTRVGTDTQYF
.	few	TRBV5-1	TRBJ1-1	TGCGCCAGCAGCTACTTTGAAAACGCTGAAGCTTTCTTT	CASSYFENAEAFF
TRBD1	few	TRBV5-1	TRBJ2-1	TGCGCCAGCAGCTCCACGACAGGGAACTACAATGAGCAGTTCTTC	CASSSTTGNYNEQFF
.	.	TRBV7-2	TRBJ1-5	TGTGCCAGCAGCGTGGGTTGGGTTCAGCCCCAGCATTTT	CASSVGWVQPQHF
.	.	TRBV7-9	TRBJ1-2	TGTGCCAGCAGCTTAGTCGGCAGCCATTCCTTC	CASSLVGSHSF
.	.	TRBV6-1	TRBJ1-4	TGTGCCAGCAGCAAAAGGGAGGAAAAACTGTTTTTT	CASSKREEKLFF
.	.	TRBV15	TRBJ1-1	TGTGCCACCAGCAGAACCCGGGGGGCATACACTGAAGCTTTCTTT	CATSRTRGAYTEAFF
.	many	TRBV28	TRBJ1-5	TGTGCCAGCATTTCACGAGACAGTTATGGGCCGAATCAGCCCCAGCATTTT	CASISRDSYGPNQPQHF
TRBD1	many	TRBV7-6	TRBJ2-7	TGTGCCAGCAGCCTGATAGCCCCGGGACAGGGGTACGAGCAGTACTTC	CASSLIAPGQGYEQYF
.	.	TRBV28	TRBJ1-1	TGTGCCAGCAGTTGGGACAATGAAGCTTTCTTT	CASSWDNEAFF
TRBD2	.	TRBV2	TRBJ2-5	TGTGCCAGTGAGAGGTTACCGGGACTAGCGGGAGAGACCCAGTGCTTC	CASERLPGLAGETQCF
TRBD2	many	TRBV5-1	TRBJ2-1	TGCGCCAGCAGCTTGACTAGCGGGAGGCCGGGAGAGCAGTTCTTC	CASSLTSGRPGEQFF
TRBD2	many	TRBV28	TRBJ2-3	TGTGCCAGCAGTCTAGACCTAGCGGGAGGAGCAGATACGCAGTATTTT	CASSLDLAGGADTQYF
.	many	TRBV29-1	TRBJ2-7	TGCAGTGCTAGAGATAGTGGGGAGCAGTACTTC	CSARDSGEQYF
.	many	TRBV28	TRBJ2-1	TGTGCCAGCAGTTCGCTAGTTTTCAATGAGCAGTTCTTC	CASSSLVFNEQFF
.	.	TRBV28	TRBJ2-7	TGTGCCAGCAGTGAGGGGATCTACGAGCAGTACTTC	CASSEGIYEQYF
.	few	TRBV14	TRBJ2-5	TGTGCCAGCAGCCAAGATCGGGAGACTCAAGAGACCCAGTACTTC	CASSQDRETQETQYF
TRBD1	many	TRBV28	TRBJ2-1	TGTGCCAGCAGTCAAGGACAGGCGGAGCAGTTCTTC	CASSQGQAEQFF
TRBD1	.	TRBV4-1	TRBJ1-5	TGCGCCAGCAGCCAACGGGACAGCTCCAATCAGCCCCAGCATTTT	CASSQRDSSNQPQHF
.	few	TRBV27	TRBJ1-4	TGTGCCAGCAGCCGGACCGGGGCTAATGAAAAACTGTTTTTT	CASSRTGANEKLFF
.	many	TRBV3-1	TRBJ1-1	TGTGCCAGCAGCCAAGTAGAGAACACTGAAGCTTTCTTT	CASSQVENTEAFF
TRBD2	many	TRBV7-2	TRBJ2-1	TGTGCCAGCAGCTCGACTAGCGGAAACAATGAGCAGTTCTTC	CASSSTSGNNEQFF
TRBD1	many	TRBV12-3/TRBV12-4	TRBJ2-7	TGTGCCAGCAGGACAGGGGAATTCTACGAGCAGTACTTC	CASRTGEFYEQYF
.	many	TRBV15	TRBJ2-3	TGTGCCACCAGCAGGTCCGGGACCTACACAGATACGCAGTATTTT	CATSRSGTYTDTQYF
.	.	TRBV30	TRBJ2-7	TGTGCCTGGTCAACAGGAAACTGCGAGCAGTACTTC	CAWSTGNCEQYF
TRBD1	.	TRBV5-1	TRBJ2-4	TGCGCCAGCAGGCCTGGCCCCACAGGGGTTAGAAACATTCAGTACTTC	CASRPGPTGVRNIQYF
.	many	TRBV11-2	TRBJ2-7	TGTGCCAGCAGCTTAGAACCTTCCTACGAGCAGTACTTC	CASSLEPSYEQYF
TRBD1	.	TRBV7-2	TRBJ2-7	TGTGCCAGCAGCTTTACAGGGGTTAACTACGAGCAGTACTTC	CASSFTGVNYEQYF
.	.	TRBV6-2/TRBV6-3	TRBJ1-2	TGTGCCAGCAGTATCAGGGGATCAACAGGCTACACCTTC	CASSIRGSTGYTF
.	many	TRBV7-2	TRBJ2-1	TGTGCCAGCAGCTTAGTGGGAGTTCCCAATGAGCAGTTCTTC	CASSLVGVPNEQFF
.	many	TRBV5-1	TRBJ2-7	TGCGCCAGCAGCTTGGCGACCGACGAGCAGTACTTC	CASSLATDEQYF
.	many	TRBV27	TRBJ2-1	TGTGCCAGCCAAGCGGCGTCGGCAGGCTCCTACAATGAGCAGTTCTTC	CASQAASAGSYNEQFF
.	few	TRBV19	TRBJ2-2	TGTGCCAGTAGTACGGGTTCCGCAAACACCGGGGAGCTGTTTTTT	CASSTGSANTGELFF
.	.	TRBV3-1	TRBJ1-5	TGTGCCACCGGGACAACCGATAGCAATCAGCCCCAGCATTTT	CATGTTDSNQPQHF
.	many	TRBV6-2/TRBV6-3	TRBJ2-7	TGTGCCAGCAGTTACGACTTTGGCAGGGTTCTCTACGAGCAGTACTTC	CASSYDFGRVLYEQYF
TRBD2	once	TRBV2	TRBJ2-3	TGTGCCAGCAGCCAACGAGCGGGAGTAACAGATACGCAGTATTTT	CASSQRAGVTDTQYF
.	.	TRBV7-2	TRBJ2-1	TGTGCCAGCAGCCCTTATTTTCCGGGGGACCACCAGTTCTTC	CASSPYFPGDHQFF
.	.	TRBV13	TRBJ2-1	TGTGCCAGCAGCACCTTAGAACCGGGACAGGGCACTAGCGGGTTTTACAATGAGCAGTTCTTC	CASSTLEPGQGTSGFYNEQFF
TRBD1	few	TRBV24-1	TRBJ2-1	TGTGCCACCAGTGACTCGGACAGGGCCGGTGAGCAGTTCTTC	CATSDSDRAGEQFF
.	few	TRBV29-1	TRBJ2-7	TGCAGCGTTACCGGGACAAGTTCCTACGAGCAGTACTTC	CSVTGTSSYEQYF
TRBD2	many	TRBV12-3/TRBV12-4	TRBJ2-5	TGTGCCAGCAGGGATTCTAGCGGGAGCGTTCCCAAGACCCAGTACTTC	CASRDSSGSVPKTQYF
.	.	TRBV28	TRBJ1-4	TGTGCCAGCAGTGCGAACAGAGGCGGGGCAGGGGAAAAACTGTTTTTT	CASSANRGGAGEKLFF
.	.	TRBV19	TRBJ1-1	TGTGCCAGTAGTATAGTGGGGGCGGGCCCCTACACTGAAACTTTCTTT	CASSIVGAGPYTETFF
.	.	TRBV2	TRBJ1-5	TGTGCCAGCAGTGATGGGGACTTGAGCAATCAGCCCCAGCATTTT	CASSDGDLSNQPQHF
TRBD2	many	TRBV11-2	TRBJ2-1	TGTGCCAGCAGGTTAGGGAGCGGGAGCTCCTACAATGAGCAGTTCTTC	CASRLGSGSSYNEQFF
.	few	TRBV15	TRBJ2-5	TGTGCCACCAGCAGAAGATCGGGACACCTGTTGTACTTC	CATSRRSGHLLYF
TRBD2	many	TRBV7-2	TRBJ2-7	TGTGCCAGCAGCCGGAGGACTAGCGAGTACGAGCAGTACTTC	CASSRRTSEYEQYF
TRBD1	.	TRBV7-9	TRBJ2-1	TGTGCCAGCAGTTCCCGACCCAGGGGGAATGAGCAGTTCTTC	CASSSRPRGNEQFF
.	many	TRBV6-5	TRBJ2-1	TGTGCCAGCAGTTACCCGACAGGGAGGGCGGGCAATGAGCAGTTCTTC	CASSYPTGRAGNEQFF
.	many	TRBV9	TRBJ1-5	TGTGCCAGCAGCGTAGGGGGATCTAGCAATCAGCCCCAGCATTTT	CASSVGGSSNQPQHF